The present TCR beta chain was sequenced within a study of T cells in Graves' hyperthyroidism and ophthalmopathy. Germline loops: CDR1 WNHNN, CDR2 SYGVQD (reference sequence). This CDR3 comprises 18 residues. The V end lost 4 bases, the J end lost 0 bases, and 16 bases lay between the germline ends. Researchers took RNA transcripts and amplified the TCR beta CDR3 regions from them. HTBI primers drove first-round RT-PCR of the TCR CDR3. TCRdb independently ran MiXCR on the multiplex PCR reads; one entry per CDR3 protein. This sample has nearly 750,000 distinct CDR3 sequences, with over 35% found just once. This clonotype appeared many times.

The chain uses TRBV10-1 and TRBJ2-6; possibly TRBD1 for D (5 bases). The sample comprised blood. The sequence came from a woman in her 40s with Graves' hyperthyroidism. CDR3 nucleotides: TGCGCCAGCAGTGGGACATCTGAACCCCTCTCTGGGGCCAACGTCCTGACTTTC. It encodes CASSGTSEPLSGANVLTF.